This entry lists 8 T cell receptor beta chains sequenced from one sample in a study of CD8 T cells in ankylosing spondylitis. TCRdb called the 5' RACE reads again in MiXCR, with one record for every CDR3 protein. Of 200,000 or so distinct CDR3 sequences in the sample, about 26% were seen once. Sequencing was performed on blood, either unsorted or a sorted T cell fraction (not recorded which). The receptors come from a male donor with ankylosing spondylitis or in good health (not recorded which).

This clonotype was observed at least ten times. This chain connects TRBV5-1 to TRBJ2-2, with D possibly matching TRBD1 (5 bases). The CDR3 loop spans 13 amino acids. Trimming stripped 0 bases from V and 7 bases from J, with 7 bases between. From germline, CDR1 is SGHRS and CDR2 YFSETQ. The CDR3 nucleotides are TGCGCCAGCAGCTTGGAGGGGATCGGGGAGCTGTTTTTT. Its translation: CASSLEGIGELFF.

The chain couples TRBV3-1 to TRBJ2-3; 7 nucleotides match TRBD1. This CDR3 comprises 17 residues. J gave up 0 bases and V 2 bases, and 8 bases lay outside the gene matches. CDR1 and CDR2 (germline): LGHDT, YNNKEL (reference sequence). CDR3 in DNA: TGTGCCAGCAGCCAATCCCATGCACAGGGGAGCACAGATACGCAGTATTTT. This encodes CASSQSHAQGSTDTQYF.

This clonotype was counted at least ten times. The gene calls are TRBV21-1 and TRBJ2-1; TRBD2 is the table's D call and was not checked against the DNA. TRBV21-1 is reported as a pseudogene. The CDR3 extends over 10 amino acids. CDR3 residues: CASSRSGSNF. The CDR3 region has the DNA TGTGCCAGCAGCCGGAGCGGGAGCAACTTC.

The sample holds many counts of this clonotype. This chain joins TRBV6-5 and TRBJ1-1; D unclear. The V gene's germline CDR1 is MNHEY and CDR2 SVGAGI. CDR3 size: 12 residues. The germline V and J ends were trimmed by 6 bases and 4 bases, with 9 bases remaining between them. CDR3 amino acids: CASRSIGTEAFF. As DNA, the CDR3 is TGTGCCAGCAGATCTATTGGCACTGAAGCTTTCTTT.

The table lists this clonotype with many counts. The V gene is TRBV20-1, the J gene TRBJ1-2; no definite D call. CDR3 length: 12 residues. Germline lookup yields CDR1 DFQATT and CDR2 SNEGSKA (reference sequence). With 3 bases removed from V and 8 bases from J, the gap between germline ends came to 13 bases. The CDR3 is CSASLGRQGYTF. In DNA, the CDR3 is TGCAGTGCTAGTCTCGGCAGGCAAGGCTACACCTTC.

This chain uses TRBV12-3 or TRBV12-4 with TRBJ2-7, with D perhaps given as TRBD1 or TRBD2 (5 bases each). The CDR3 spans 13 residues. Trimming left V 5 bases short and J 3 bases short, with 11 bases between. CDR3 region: CASSLGRDYEQYF. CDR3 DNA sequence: TGTGCCAGCAGTCTGGGACGTGACTACGAGCAGTACTTC.

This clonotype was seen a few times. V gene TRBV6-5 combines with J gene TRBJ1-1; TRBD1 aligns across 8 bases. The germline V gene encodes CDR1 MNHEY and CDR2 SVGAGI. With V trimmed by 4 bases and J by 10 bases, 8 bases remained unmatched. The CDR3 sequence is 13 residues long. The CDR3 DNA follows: TGTGCCAGCAGTTTAGAAGGGACAGGTAGAGCTTTCTTT. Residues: CASSLEGTGRAFF.

The CDR3 coding sequence is TGTGCCAGCAGCCAAGTTCTAGCGGGAGGGCGTCGCCACGAGCAGTACTTC. Protein: CASSQVLAGGRRHEQYF. V gene TRBV3-1 combines with J gene TRBJ2-7; TRBD2 matches at 12 bases. The germline CDR1 and CDR2 sequences are LGHDT and YNNKEL (reference sequence). CDR3 length: 17 amino acids. V was pared by 1 base and J by 5 bases, with 9 bases of the junction left unmatched.